This T cell receptor beta chain was sequenced during a study of blood T cell repertoires in COVID-19. This CDR3 has 14 residues. Trimming took off 1 base at V and 7 bases at J, with 11 bases between the two ends. CDR1 and CDR2 from the germline V gene are LGHDT and YNNKEL (reference sequence). Sequencing used immunoSEQ multiplex PCR; TCRdb keeps in-frame clones, though not all of them. The sample shows more than 250,000 clones, around 87% of them seen only once. Sequenced: peripheral blood. The genes are TRBV3-1 (or the pseudogene TRBV3-2) and TRBJ1-5; D is ambiguous. The clonotype originates from a woman in her twenties or thirties who had recovered from COVID-19. The DNA for the CDR3 is TGTGCCAGCAGCCAAGGGACTACTGGCCAGCCCCAGCATTTT. This encodes CASSQGTTGQPQHF.